This T cell receptor beta chain was documented in a study of T cell responses to AZD1222 COVID-19 vaccine. Regarding the study as a whole: Repertoires in all cases were sampled only once the peak T cell response had passed. It was only five to seven AZD1222 recipients who were seropositive at baseline. Possibly, clonal diversity was underestimated; donors were largely white British and included more females.

Trimming pared 3 bases from V and 0 bases from J, leaving 14 bases between. This CDR3 has 16 residues. CDR1 LGHNT and CDR2 FRNRAP come from the germline V gene. TCRdb's copy holds only in-frame clones and misses some; the assay was immunoSEQ multiplex PCR. The table records around 150,000 clones, 85% to 95% of them present only once. A single count supports this clone. The target antigen is unknown. This rearrangement joins TRBV12-5 to TRBJ1-2; D uncertain. This sequence was found in an adult who received the AZD1222 COVID-19 vaccine. The sample here was peripheral blood, taken 28 days after the second AZD1222 dose. CDR3 amino acids: CASGFHPGDPNYGYTF. In DNA form, the CDR3 reads TGTGCTAGTGGTTTCCATCCGGGAGATCCTAACTATGGCTACACCTTC.